These T cell receptor beta chains were read from a single sample in a study of T-cell memory formation after mild COVID-19. TCRdb reprocessed the 5' RACE reads with MiXCR, giving one entry per CDR3 protein. The sample yields 55,000 to 80,000 distinct CDR3 sequences, roughly 9.9% seen once. Material for sequencing was PBMCs or a T cell subset sorted from them (not recorded which). The source is a man between 18 and 29 years old who had mild COVID-19 (a few samples of this study predate the infection). Cell type and time point are not known. Both conserved end residues are part of each CDR3. The D gene is left open where the match is weak. Clone sizes are given selectively: once, few, many, or a class where the clone is expanded.

few	TRBV7-2	TRBJ2-5	TRBD1	CASSRTRDRGQETQYF	TGTGCCAGCAGTAGGACCCGGGACAGGGGCCAAGAGACCCAGTACTTC
few	TRBV12-3/TRBV12-4	TRBJ2-7	.	CASSFRRKAYEQYF	TGTGCCAGCAGTTTTCGCAGGAAGGCCTACGAGCAGTACTTC
.	TRBV18	TRBJ1-6	TRBD1	CASSRDSRISPLHF	TGTGCCAGCTCAAGGGACAGTAGAATTTCACCCCTCCACTTT
few	TRBV7-6	TRBJ2-4	TRBD1	CASSREQGAFGNIQYF	TGTGCCAGCAGCCGCGAACAGGGGGCGTTTGGAAACATTCAGTACTTC
many	TRBV5-6	TRBJ2-5	.	CASSETTAVQETQYF	TGTGCCAGCAGCGAGACGACAGCCGTCCAAGAGACCCAGTACTTC
few	TRBV5-1	TRBJ2-1	TRBD1	CASSEGQYSIEQFF	TGCGCCAGCAGTGAGGGACAGTACTCCATCGAGCAGTTCTTC
few	TRBV24-1	TRBJ2-1	.	CATSDPDRNEQFF	TGTGCCACCAGTGATCCTGACAGGAATGAGCAGTTCTTC
.	TRBV18	TRBJ2-7	.	CASSPAGAGVLYEQYF	TGTGCCAGCTCACCGGCTGGGGCAGGGGTGTTGTACGAGCAGTACTTC
few	TRBV5-1	TRBJ1-2	TRBD1	CASSHRGRLRDYGYTF	TGCGCCAGCAGCCACAGGGGGCGTCTTCGGGACTATGGCTACACCTTC
few	TRBV11-2	TRBJ2-5	.	CASSLVRRETQYF	TGTGCCAGCAGCTTAGTCAGGAGAGAGACCCAGTACTTC
.	TRBV7-8	TRBJ1-6	.	CASSPMGGRNSPLHF	TGTGCCAGCAGCCCGATGGGGGGAAGGAATTCACCCCTCCACTTT
.	TRBV7-3	TRBJ1-1	TRBD1	CASSLDRETEAFF	TGTGCCAGCAGCCTTGACAGGGAAACTGAAGCTTTCTTT
few	TRBV6-5	TRBJ1-5	.	CASSIGLREPQHF	TGTGCCAGCAGTATTGGGTTGAGAGAGCCCCAGCATTTT
.	TRBV4-3	TRBJ2-3	TRBD2	CASSQRTSGGESTDTQYF	TGCGCCAGCAGCCAACGGACTAGCGGGGGGGAAAGCACAGATACGCAGTATTTT
many	TRBV4-1	TRBJ2-5	.	CASSRKALQETQYF	TGCGCCAGCAGCCGAAAAGCCCTCCAAGAGACCCAGTACTTC
.	TRBV18	TRBJ1-2	.	CASSPNPMGPGEGYTF	TGTGCCAGCTCACCAAATCCTATGGGACCCGGGGAAGGCTACACCTTC
.	TRBV7-2	TRBJ1-1	.	CASSLQVATEAFF	TGTGCCAGCAGCCTACAGGTTGCCACTGAAGCTTTCTTT